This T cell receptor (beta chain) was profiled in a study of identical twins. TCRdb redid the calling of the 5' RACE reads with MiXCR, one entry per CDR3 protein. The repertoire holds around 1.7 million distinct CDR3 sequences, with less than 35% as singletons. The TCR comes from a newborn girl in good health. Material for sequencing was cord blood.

CDR3 coding DNA: TGTGCCAGCAGCTTGGTAGGCTCTTCGGCTGGGGTGCAGTACTTC. As protein: CASSLVGSSAGVQYF. The chain recombines TRBV5-5 with TRBJ2-7; D not certain. The germline V gene has CDR1 SGHKS and CDR2 YYEKEE (reference sequence). The CDR3 contains 15 residues. V lost 0 bases to trimming and J lost 9 bases, with 19 bases between them.